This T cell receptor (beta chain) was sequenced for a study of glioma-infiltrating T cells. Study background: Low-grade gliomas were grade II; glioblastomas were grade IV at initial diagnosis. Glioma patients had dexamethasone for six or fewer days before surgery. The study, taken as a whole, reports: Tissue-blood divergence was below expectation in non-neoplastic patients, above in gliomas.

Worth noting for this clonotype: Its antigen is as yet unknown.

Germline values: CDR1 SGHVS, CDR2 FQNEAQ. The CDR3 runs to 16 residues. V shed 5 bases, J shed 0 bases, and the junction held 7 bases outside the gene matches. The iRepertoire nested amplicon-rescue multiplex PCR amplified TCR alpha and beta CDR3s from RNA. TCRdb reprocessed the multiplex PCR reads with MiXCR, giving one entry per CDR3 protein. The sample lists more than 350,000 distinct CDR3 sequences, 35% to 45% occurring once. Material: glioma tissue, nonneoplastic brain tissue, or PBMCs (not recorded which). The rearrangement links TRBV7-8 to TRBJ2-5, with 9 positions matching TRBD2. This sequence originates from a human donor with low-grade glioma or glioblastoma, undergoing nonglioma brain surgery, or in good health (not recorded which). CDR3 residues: CASSARTSAHQETQYF. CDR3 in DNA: TGTGCCAGCAGCGCTCGGACTAGCGCACACCAAGAGACCCAGTACTTC.